The T cell receptor beta chain described here comes from a study of shared clonotypes between healthy human individuals. Whole-study findings and limits: Non-shared clonotypes had lower generation probabilities than those shared by all four donors. Naive subsets, compared against memory subsets, generally had larger estimated richness values.

This clone appeared once. As yet, its antigen is unknown. The authors distributed each subset's genomic DNA evenly over several immunoSEQ plates. Produced via immunoSEQ multiplex PCR; TCRdb's table is partial and in-frame only. The data hold roughly 1.5 million clones, with 95% to 99% observed a single time. The donor cohort consisted entirely of Caucasian adults residing in Nashville, Tennessee. V lost 2 bases and J 5 bases, leaving 15 bases between the germline ends. The CDR3 consists of 16 residues. Germline V gives CDR1 KGHSH, CDR2 LQKENI. The chain links TRBV18 to TRBJ1-4, with D unclear. The material sequenced was naive CD4+ T cells sorted from blood. As to subset: CD45RA+ positively selected. The source is a young man in good health. The CDR3 sequence is CASSPGLVLPNEKLFF. The CDR3 DNA is TGTGCCAGCTCACCAGGTCTGGTCCTTCCAAATGAAAAACTGTTTTTT.